Shown below are 3 T cell receptor beta chains from a single sample sequenced in a study of long-term antiretroviral therapy in people with HIV. Assay version v3.0 of immunoSEQ was used, and it was run at survey level. Assay used: immunoSEQ multiplex PCR; TCRdb lists only in-frame clones, some missing. The sample has about 30,000 clones, more than 80% seen once; the top ten hold around 8%. The sequences come from unsorted PBMCs, collected 3.2 years before starting antiretroviral therapy. The receptors derive from a man aged 50-60 years with HIV.

The chain has TRBV7-9 and TRBJ2-3; no clear D. In germline, CDR1 is SEHNR, CDR2 FQNEAQ (reference sequence). Deletions cut 2 bases from V and 14 bases from J, with 17 bases between. The length of the CDR3 is 13 residues. For the CDR3, the DNA is TGTGCCAGCAGCTTATCGGCGTACCGAAACAGGTATTTT. This encodes CASSLSAYRNRYF.

The V gene is TRBV29-1, the J gene TRBJ1-3; no firm D call. V gave up 7 bases and J gave up 3 bases, with 10 bases separating them. Germline CDR1 SQVTM, CDR2 ANQGSEA. The CDR3 runs 12 residues. CDR3: CSADENGNTIYF. CDR3 coding DNA: TGCAGCGCGGACGAGAATGGAAACACCATATATTTT.

The chain is built from TRBV5-5 and TRBJ2-7; TRBD1 is a possible D gene (6 bases). Germline V lookup: CDR1 SGHKS, CDR2 YYEKEE (reference sequence). The CDR3 is made up of 18 amino acids. V was pared by 2 bases and J by 2 bases, with 23 bases between. CDR3 region: CASSFRPATGTLTYEQYF. CDR3 nucleotide sequence: TGTGCCAGCAGCTTTAGGCCTGCCACAGGGACCCTCACCTACGAGCAGTACTTC.